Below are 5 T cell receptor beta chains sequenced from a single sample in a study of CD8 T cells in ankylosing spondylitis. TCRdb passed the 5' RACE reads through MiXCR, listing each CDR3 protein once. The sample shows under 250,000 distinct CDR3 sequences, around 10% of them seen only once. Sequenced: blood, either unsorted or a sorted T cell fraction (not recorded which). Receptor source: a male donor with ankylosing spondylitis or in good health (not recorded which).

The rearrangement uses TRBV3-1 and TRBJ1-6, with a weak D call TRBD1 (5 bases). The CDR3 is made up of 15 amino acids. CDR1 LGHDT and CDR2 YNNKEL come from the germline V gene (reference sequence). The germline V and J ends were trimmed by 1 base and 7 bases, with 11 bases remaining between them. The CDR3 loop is CASSQARVGNSPLHF. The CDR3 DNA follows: TGTGCCAGCAGCCAAGCCAGGGTAGGCAATTCACCCCTCCACTTT.

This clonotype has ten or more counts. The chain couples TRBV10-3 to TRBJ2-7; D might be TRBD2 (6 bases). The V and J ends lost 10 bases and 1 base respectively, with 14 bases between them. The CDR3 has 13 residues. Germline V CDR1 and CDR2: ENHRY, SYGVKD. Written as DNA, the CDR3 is TGTGCCAGGGCCGGGACTCCTTCCTACGAGCAGTACTTC. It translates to CARAGTPSYEQYF.

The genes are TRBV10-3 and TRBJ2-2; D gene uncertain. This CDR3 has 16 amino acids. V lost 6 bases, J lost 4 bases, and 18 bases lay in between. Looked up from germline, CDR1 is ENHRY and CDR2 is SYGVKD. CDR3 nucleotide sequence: TGTGCCATCAGCGATCCGCGGATCGGTAGCACCGGGGAGCTGTTTTTT. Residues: CAISDPRIGSTGELFF.

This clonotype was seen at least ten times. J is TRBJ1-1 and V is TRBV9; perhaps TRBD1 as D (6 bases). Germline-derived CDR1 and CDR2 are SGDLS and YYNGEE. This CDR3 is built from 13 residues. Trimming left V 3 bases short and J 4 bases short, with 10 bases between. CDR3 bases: TGTGCCAGCAGCGGAACAGGGTCCACTGAAGCTTTCTTT. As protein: CASSGTGSTEAFF.

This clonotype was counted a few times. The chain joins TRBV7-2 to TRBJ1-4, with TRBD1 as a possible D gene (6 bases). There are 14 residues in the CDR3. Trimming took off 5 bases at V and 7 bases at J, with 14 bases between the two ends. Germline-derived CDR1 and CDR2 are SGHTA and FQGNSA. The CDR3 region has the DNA TGTGCCAGCAGCCTTACAGGGTTGGGTGAAAAACTGTTTTTT. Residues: CASSLTGLGEKLFF.